Each of the 17 T cell receptor beta chains below was sequenced from the same sample in a study of T-cell reconstitution after alpha-beta-depleted transplantation in children. Researchers prepared the TCRbeta library using unique molecular identifiers, the study reports. TCRdb reanalysed the PCR reads using MiXCR and keeps one entry per CDR3 protein. The table has about 500,000 distinct CDR3 sequences, 32% seen once. The source was PBMCs from the stem cell graft donor, collected from the stem cell graft. Source of these receptors: a human donor who donated a stem cell graft to a child with aplastic anemia.

This clonotype showed up just a few times. The chain uses TRBV20-1 and TRBJ2-1; TRBD2 matches 9 bases. Trimming cost V 3 bases and J 5 bases; bases outside gene matches: 5. The CDR3 totals 14 residues. Germline loops: CDR1 DFQATT, CDR2 SNEGSKA (reference sequence). This chain's CDR3 is CSASGLAKHNEQFF. The CDR3 bases are TGCAGTGCTAGCGGACTAGCGAAACACAATGAGCAGTTCTTC.

This clonotype occurred a few times. The J gene is TRBJ2-4, the V gene TRBV12-3 or TRBV12-4; D uncertain. This CDR3 comprises 15 residues. With 8 bases removed from V and 0 bases from J, the gap between germline ends came to 14 bases. The DNA of the CDR3 is TGTGCCAGCCTTAACACCACTTTAGCCAAAAACATTCAGTACTTC. This translates into CASLNTTLAKNIQYF.

This clonotype was seen more than once but under ten times. The chain carries TRBV12-3 or TRBV12-4 and TRBJ2-1; D uncertain. V lost 3 bases and J 12 bases, leaving 12 bases between the germline ends. The length of the CDR3 is 12 residues. The CDR3 DNA follows: TGTGCCAGCAGTTTCGTGGCTAGAGGGCAGTTCTTC. This sequence encodes CASSFVARGQFF.

V gene TRBV5-5 combines with J gene TRBJ2-5; D uncertain. Between the trimmed V and J ends, which lost 0 bases and 3 bases, there was a span of 6 bases. Per the germline V gene, CDR1 is SGHKS and CDR2 is YYEKEE (reference sequence). The CDR3 extends over 13 amino acids. CDR3 DNA: TGTGCCAGCAGCTTGGTTTGGGAAGAGACCCAGTACTTC. Amino acids: CASSLVWEETQYF.

The chain carries TRBV10-2 and TRBJ2-7; perhaps TRBD2 as D (5 bases). The germline CDR1 and CDR2 sequences are WSHSY and SAAADI. The V end was cut by 3 bases, the J end by 3 bases, with 9 bases between. The CDR3 length is 13 residues. CDR3 DNA: TGCGCCAGCAGTGACGCTAGCCGCTACGAGCAGTACGTC. Translation: CASSDASRYEQYV.

The CDR3 nucleotides read TGTGCCTGGAGTGGTCTTCTTAGTCAGCCCCAGCATTTT. Translating gives CAWSGLLSQPQHF. This chain joins TRBV30 and TRBJ1-5, with D unresolved. Trimming removed 1 base at V and 6 bases at J, with 10 bases between. Germline V gene data show CDR1 as GTSNPN and CDR2 as SVGIG (reference sequence). The CDR3 has 13 amino acids.

The chain joins TRBV7-2 to TRBJ2-2; D might be TRBD1 or TRBD2, each matching 6 bases. Deletions cut 2 bases from V and 8 bases from J, with 15 bases between. Germline CDR1 SGHTA, CDR2 FQGNSA. The CDR3 contains 15 residues. CDR3 nucleotide sequence: TGTGCCAGCAGCTTAAGGGGGGACTCGGCTGGGGAGCTGTTTTTT. It codes for CASSLRGDSAGELFF.

The DNA for the CDR3 is TGTGCCAGCAGCTCCCGACAGGGAGCCCCATCGGAGGATGAGCAGTTCTTC. Protein product: CASSSRQGAPSEDEQFF. J is TRBJ2-1 and V is TRBV7-3; 7 bases are shared with TRBD1. V was pared by 4 bases and J by 8 bases, with 17 bases of the junction left unmatched. Germline CDR1 and CDR2: SGHTA and FQGTGA. This CDR3 has 17 residues. Using reference TRBV7-3 and TRBJ2-1 for the parts outside the CDR3, the full variable domain is GAGVSQTPSNKVTEKGKYVELRCDPISGHTALYWYRQSLGQGPEFLIYFQGTGAADDSGLPNDRFFAVRPEGSVSTLKIQRTERGDSAVYLCASSSRQGAPSEDEQFFGPGTRLTVL.

This clonotype was seen more than once but under ten times. A junction end diverges from the germline sequence, so it may reflect a read error. J is TRBJ2-3 and V is TRBV6-1; TRBD2 matches 16 bases. The CDR3 extends over 16 amino acids. In germline, CDR1 is MNHNS, CDR2 SASEGT. The CDR3 spells CVSTGTSGRATDTQYF. In DNA form, the CDR3 reads TGTGTCAGCACCGGGACTAGCGGGAGGGCCACAGATACGCAGTATTTT.

The chain employs TRBV7-8 and TRBJ2-1, with 11 bases matching TRBD2. V shed 5 bases, J shed 5 bases, and the junction held 5 bases outside the gene matches. The CDR3 length is 15 residues. Germline CDR1 SGHVS, CDR2 FQNEAQ. CDR3 in DNA: TGTGCCAGCAGCGTTAGCGGGAGGGCGAACAATGAGCAGTTCTTC. Its protein is CASSVSGRANNEQFF.

A single count supports this clonotype. The chain recombines TRBV6-1 with TRBJ2-7; TRBD2 matches 13 bases. The length of the CDR3 is 16 residues. Unmatched junction bases numbered 6, after V lost 0 bases and J lost 7 bases. Germline lookup yields CDR1 MNHNS and CDR2 SASEGT. This chain's CDR3 is CASSEATSGRPMEQYF. The CDR3 DNA is TGTGCCAGCAGTGAAGCGACTAGCGGGAGGCCGATGGAGCAGTACTTC.

This clonotype was seen more than once but under ten times. The V gene is TRBV30, the J gene TRBJ2-5, with 8 bases fitting TRBD1. V shed 7 bases and J 2 bases; nucleotides not matched to a gene: 9. The CDR3 is 14 residues long. Germline V gene lookup returns CDR1 GTSNPN and CDR2 SVGIG (reference sequence). Here the CDR3 DNA reads TGTGCCTCGGACAGGGTCGGGACACAAGAGACCCAGTACTTC. This encodes CASDRVGTQETQYF. Using reference TRBV30 and TRBJ2-5 for the parts outside the CDR3, the full variable domain is SQTIHQWPATLVQPVGSPLSLECTVEGTSNPNLYWYRQAAGRGLQLLFYSVGIGQISSEVPQNLSASRPQDRQFILSSKKLLLSDSGFYLCASDRVGTQETQYFGPGTRLLVL.

On this clonotype itself: The final CDR3 position lacks the conserved phenylalanine or tryptophan, pointing to a likely read error. No DNA is shown, since the ends of the CDR3 on it are uncertain; the CDR3 is the one TCRdb lists. This chain uses TRBV11-2 with TRBJ2-5; the tabulated D call, TRBD1, remains unverified against the DNA. The CDR3 is 12 amino acids long, termini counted. Germline CDR1 is SGHAT and CDR2 is FQNNGV. Here the CDR3 reads CASSWRTGQLYL.

V usage is TRBV18 and J usage is TRBJ1-2, with D unclear. From germline, CDR1 is KGHSH and CDR2 LQKENI. V lost 0 bases and J lost 0, with 11 bases in between. The CDR3 is 16 amino acids. CDR3 nucleotides: TGTGCCAGCTCACCACCGTTTTCAGCAGCTAACTATGGCTACACCTTC. Its translation: CASSPPFSAANYGYTF.

Only a few counts were recorded for this clonotype. CDR3: CASSWGTGAYSGANVLTF. The CDR3 nucleotides read TGTGCCAGCAGTTGGGGGACAGGGGCCTACTCTGGGGCCAACGTCCTGACTTTC. The rearrangement links TRBV12-3 or TRBV12-4 to TRBJ2-6; TRBD1 agrees at 10 bases. With V trimmed by 4 bases and J by 0 bases, 6 bases remained unmatched. CDR3 length equals 18 residues.

This clonotype occurred a few times. V is TRBV5-1 and J is TRBJ2-5; 11 bases are shared with TRBD1. Trimming took 4 bases from V and 2 from J; bases not matched to a gene: 4. This CDR3 comprises 15 residues. The germline CDR1 and CDR2 sequences are SGHRS and YFSETQ. The CDR3 sequence: CASSPGTGGQETQYF. DNA for the CDR3: TGCGCCAGCAGCCCGGGGACAGGGGGTCAAGAGACCCAGTACTTC. The full variable domain, completed using reference TRBV5-1 and TRBJ2-5, is KAGVTQTPRYLIKTRGQQVTLSCSPISGHRSVSWYQQTPGQGLQFLFEYFSETQRNKGNFPGRFSGRQFSNSRSEMNVSTLELGDSALYLCASSPGTGGQETQYFGPGTRLLVL.

This clonotype was recorded a few times. This chain uses TRBV28 with TRBJ2-5; perhaps TRBD2 as D (6 bases). Per the germline V gene, CDR1 is MDHEN and CDR2 is SYDVKM. Between the trimmed V and J ends, which lost 6 bases and 2 bases, there was a span of 19 bases. The CDR3 loop spans 16 amino acids. This chain's CDR3 is CASRGSRGAGQETQYF. The CDR3 DNA sequence: TGTGCCAGCAGGGGAAGCCGTGGCGCGGGGCAAGAGACCCAGTACTTC.